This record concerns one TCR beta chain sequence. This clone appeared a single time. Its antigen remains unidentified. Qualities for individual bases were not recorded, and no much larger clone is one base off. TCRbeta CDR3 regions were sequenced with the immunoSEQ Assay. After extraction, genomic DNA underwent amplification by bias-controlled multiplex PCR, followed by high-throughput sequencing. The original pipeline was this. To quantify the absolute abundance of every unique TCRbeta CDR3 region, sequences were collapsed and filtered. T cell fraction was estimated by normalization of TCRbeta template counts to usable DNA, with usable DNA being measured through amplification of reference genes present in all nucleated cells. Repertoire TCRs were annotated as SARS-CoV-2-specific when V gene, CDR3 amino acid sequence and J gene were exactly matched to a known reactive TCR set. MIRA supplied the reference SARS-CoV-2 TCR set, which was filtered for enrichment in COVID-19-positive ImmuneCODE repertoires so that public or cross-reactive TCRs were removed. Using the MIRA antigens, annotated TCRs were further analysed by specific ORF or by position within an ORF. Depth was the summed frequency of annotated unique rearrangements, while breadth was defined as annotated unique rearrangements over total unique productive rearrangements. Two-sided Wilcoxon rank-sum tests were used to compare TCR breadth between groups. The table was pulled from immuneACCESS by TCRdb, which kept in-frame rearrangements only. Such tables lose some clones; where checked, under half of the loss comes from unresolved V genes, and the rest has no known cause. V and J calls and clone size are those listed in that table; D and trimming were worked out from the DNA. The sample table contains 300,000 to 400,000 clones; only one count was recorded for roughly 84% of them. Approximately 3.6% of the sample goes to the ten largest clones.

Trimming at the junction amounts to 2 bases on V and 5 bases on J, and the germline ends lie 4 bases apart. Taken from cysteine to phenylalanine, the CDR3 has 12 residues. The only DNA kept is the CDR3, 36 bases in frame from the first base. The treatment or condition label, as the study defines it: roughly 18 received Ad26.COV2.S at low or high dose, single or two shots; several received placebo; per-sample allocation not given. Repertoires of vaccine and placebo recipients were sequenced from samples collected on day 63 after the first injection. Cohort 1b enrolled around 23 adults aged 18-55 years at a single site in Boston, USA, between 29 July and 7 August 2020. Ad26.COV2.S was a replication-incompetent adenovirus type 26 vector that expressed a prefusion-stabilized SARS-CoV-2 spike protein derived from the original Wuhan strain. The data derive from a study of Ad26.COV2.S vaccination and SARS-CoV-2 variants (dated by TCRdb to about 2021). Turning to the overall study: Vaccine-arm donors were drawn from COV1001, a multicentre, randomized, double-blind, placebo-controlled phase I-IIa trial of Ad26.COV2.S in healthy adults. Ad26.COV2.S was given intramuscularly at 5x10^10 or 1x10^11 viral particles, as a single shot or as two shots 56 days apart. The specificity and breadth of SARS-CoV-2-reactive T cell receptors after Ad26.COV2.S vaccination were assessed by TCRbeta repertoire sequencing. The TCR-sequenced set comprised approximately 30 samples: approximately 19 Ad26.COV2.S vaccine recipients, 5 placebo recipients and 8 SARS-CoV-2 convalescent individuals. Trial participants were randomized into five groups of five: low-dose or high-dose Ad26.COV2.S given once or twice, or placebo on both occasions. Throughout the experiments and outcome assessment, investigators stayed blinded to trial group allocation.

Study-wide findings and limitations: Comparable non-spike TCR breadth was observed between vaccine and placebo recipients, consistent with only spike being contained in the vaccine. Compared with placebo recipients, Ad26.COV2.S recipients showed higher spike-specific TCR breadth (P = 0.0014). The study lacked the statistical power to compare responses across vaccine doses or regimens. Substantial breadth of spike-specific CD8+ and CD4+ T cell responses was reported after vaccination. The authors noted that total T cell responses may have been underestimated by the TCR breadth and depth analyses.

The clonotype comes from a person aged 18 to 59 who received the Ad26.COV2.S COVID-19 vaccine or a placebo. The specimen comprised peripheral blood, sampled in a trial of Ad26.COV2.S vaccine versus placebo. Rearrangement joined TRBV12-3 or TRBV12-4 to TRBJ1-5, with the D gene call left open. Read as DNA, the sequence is TGTGCCAGCAGTTTATTTGATCAGCCCCAGCATTTT. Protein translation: CASSLFDQPQHF.